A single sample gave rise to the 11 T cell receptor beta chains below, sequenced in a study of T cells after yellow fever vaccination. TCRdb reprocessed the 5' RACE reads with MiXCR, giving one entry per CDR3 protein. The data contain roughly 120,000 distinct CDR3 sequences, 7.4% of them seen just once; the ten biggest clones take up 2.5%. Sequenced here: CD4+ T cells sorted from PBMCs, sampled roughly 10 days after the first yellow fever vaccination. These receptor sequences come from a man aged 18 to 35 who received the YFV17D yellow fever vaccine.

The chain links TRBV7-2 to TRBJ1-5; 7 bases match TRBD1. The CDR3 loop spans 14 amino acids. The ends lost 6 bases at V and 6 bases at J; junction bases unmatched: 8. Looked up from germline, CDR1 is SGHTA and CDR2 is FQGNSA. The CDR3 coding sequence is TGTGCCAGCAGTGACAGGGAGGGTAGTCAGCCCCAGCATTTT. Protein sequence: CASSDREGSQPQHF.

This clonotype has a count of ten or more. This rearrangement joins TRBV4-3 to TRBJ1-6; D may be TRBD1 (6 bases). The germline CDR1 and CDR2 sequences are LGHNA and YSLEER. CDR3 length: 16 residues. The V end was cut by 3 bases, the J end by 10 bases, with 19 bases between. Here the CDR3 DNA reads TGCGCCAGCAGCCAGACCGATACAGGGTATGGCTCACCCCTCCACTTT. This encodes CASSQTDTGYGSPLHF.

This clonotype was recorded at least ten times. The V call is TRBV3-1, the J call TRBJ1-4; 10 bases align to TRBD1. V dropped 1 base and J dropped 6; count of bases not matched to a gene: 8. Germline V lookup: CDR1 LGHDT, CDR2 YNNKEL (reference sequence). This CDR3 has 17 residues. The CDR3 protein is CASSQGPGGTGDEKLFF. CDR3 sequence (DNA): TGTGCCAGCAGCCAAGGACCCGGTGGGACAGGGGATGAAAAACTGTTTTTT.

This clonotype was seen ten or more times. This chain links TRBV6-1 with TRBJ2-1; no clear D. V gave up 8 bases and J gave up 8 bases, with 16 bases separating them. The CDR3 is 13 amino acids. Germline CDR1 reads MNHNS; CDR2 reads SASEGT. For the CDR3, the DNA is TGTGCCAGCTCCTTCCGAGGTGGAGATGAGCAGTTCTTC. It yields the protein CASSFRGGDEQFF.

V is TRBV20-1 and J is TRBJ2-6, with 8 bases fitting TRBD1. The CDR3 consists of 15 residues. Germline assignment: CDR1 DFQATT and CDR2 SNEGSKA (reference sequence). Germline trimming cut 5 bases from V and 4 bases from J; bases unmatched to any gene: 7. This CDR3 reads CSAATTGAGANVLTF. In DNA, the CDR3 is TGCAGTGCTGCCACGACAGGGGCGGGGGCCAACGTCCTGACTTTC.

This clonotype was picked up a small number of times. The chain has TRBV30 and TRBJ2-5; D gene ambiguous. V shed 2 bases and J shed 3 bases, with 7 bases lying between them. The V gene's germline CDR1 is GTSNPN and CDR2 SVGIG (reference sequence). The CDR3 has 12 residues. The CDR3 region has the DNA TGTGCCTGGAGTAGGGCAGAAGAGACCCAGTACTTC. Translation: CAWSRAEETQYF.

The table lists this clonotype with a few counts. The CDR3 bases are TGCAGTGCCTTTGGGATACGCACAGATACGCAGTATTTT. It is translated as CSAFGIRTDTQYF. V and J are TRBV20-1 and TRBJ2-3, with D unclear. The CDR3 sequence is 13 residues long. CDR1 is DFQATT and CDR2 is SNEGSKA in the germline V gene (reference sequence). V dropped 6 bases and J dropped 1 base, with 11 bases sitting between them.

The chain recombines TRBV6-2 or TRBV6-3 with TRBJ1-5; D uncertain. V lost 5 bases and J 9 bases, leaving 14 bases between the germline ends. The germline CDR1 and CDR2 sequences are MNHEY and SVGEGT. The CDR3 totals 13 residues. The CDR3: CASSVGRWAPQHF. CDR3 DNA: TGTGCCAGCAGTGTCGGGAGGTGGGCGCCCCAGCATTTT.

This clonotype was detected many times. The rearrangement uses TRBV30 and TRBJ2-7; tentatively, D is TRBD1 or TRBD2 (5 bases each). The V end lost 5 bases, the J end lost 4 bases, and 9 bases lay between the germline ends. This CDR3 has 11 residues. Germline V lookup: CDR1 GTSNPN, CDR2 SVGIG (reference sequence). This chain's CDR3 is CAWGDLYEQYF. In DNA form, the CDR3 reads TGTGCCTGGGGGGACCTTTACGAGCAGTACTTC.

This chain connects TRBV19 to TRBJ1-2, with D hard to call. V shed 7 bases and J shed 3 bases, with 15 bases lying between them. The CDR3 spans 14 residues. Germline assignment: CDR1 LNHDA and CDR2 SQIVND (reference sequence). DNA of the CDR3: TGTGCCAGTACCAGACACGAGGCGGACTATGGCTACACCTTC. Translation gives CASTRHEADYGYTF.

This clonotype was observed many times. The CDR3: CASSLWGGDNQPQHF. Written as DNA, the CDR3 is TGTGCCAGCAGCTTATGGGGTGGTGACAATCAGCCCCAGCATTTT. The chain links TRBV7-2 to TRBJ1-5; D unresolved. The CDR3 consists of 15 residues. V lost 2 bases, J lost 3 bases, and 11 bases lay in between. CDR1 is SGHTA, CDR2 FQGNSA, per germline.